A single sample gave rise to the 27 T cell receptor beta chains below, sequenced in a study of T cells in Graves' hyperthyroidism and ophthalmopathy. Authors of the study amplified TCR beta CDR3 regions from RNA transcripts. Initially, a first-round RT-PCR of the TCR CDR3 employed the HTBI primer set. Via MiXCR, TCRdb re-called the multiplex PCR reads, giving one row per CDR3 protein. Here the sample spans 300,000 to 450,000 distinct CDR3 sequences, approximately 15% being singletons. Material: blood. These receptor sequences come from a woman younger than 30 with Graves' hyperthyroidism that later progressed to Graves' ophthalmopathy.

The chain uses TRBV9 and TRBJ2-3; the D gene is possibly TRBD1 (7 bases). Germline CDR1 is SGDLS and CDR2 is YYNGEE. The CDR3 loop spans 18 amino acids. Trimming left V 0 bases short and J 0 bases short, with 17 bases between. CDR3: CASSVARGLAPSTDTQYF. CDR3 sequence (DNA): TGTGCCAGCAGCGTAGCTAGGGGGCTAGCGCCTAGCACAGATACGCAGTATTTT. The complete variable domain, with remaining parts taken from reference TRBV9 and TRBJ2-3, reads DSGVTQTPKHLITATGQRVTLRCSPRSGDLSVYWYQQSLDQGLQFLIQYYNGEERAKGNILERFSAQQFPDLHSELNLSSLELGDSALYFCASSVARGLAPSTDTQYFGPGTRLTVL.

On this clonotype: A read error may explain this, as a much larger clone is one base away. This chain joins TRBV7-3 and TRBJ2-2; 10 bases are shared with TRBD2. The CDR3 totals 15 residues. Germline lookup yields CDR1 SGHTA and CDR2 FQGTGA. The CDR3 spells CASSPLAGATGERFF. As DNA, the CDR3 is TGTGCCAGCAGCCCTCTAGCGGGGGCCACCGGGGAGCGGTTTTTT. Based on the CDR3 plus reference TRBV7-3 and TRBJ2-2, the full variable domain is GAGVSQTPSNKVTEKGKYVELRCDPISGHTALYWYRQSLGQGPEFLIYFQGTGAADDSGLPNDRFFAVRPEGSVSTLKIQRTERGDSAVYLCASSPLAGATGERFFGEGSRLTVL.

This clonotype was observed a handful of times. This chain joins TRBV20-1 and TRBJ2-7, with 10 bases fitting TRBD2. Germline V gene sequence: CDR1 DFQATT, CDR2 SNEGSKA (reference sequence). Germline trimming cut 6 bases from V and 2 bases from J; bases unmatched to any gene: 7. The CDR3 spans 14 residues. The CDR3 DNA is TGCAGTGCCCCCAGCGGGAGGGACGCCTACGAGCAGTACTTC. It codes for CSAPSGRDAYEQYF.

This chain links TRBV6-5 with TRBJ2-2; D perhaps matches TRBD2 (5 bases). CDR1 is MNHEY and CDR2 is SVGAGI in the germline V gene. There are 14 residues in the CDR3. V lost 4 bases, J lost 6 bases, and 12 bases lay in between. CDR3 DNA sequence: TGTGCCAGCAGTTTAGTCCCGAGGGCCGGGGAGCTGTTTTTT. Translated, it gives CASSLVPRAGELFF.

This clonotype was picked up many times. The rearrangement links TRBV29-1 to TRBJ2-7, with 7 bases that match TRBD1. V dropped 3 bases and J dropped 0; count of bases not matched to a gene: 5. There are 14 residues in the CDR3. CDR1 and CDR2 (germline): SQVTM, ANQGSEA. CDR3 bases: TGCAGCGTTGAGACAGGGAGAGGCTCCTACGAGCAGTACTTC. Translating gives CSVETGRGSYEQYF.

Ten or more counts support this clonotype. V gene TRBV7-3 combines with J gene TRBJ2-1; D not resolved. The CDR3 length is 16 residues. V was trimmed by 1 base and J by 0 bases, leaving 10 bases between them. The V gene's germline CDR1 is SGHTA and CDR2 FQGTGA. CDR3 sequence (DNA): TGTGCCAGCAGCTTAAACGCCGGTAGCTCCTACAATGAGCAGTTCTTC. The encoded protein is CASSLNAGSSYNEQFF.

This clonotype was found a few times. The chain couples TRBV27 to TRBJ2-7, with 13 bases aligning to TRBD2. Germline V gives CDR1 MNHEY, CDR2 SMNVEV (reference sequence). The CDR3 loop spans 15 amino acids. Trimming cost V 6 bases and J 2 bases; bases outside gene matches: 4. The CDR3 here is CASSKLAGGTYEQYF. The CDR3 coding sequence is TGTGCCAGCAGCAAACTAGCGGGAGGGACCTACGAGCAGTACTTC.

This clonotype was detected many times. CDR3: CSARPGLALLTDTQYF. CDR3 coding DNA: TGCAGTGCTAGGCCCGGACTAGCACTATTAACGGATACGCAGTATTTT. The V gene is TRBV20-1, the J gene TRBJ2-3; 8 positions match TRBD2. CDR3 size: 16 residues. V dropped 3 bases and J dropped 6; count of bases not matched to a gene: 14. Germline V gene lookup returns CDR1 DFQATT and CDR2 SNEGSKA (reference sequence).

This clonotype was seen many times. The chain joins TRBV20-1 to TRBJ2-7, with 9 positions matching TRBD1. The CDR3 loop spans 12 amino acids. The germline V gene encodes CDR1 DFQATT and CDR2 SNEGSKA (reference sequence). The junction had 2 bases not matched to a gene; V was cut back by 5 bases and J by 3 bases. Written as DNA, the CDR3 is TGCAGTGCTTGGGACAGGGACTACGAGCAGTACTTC. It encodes CSAWDRDYEQYF.

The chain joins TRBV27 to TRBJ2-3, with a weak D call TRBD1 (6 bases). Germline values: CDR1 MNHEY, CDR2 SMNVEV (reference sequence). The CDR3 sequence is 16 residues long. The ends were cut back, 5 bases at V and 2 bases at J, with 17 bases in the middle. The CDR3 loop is CASSPHSGTNTDTQYF. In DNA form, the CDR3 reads TGTGCCAGCAGTCCGCACTCCGGGACAAACACAGATACGCAGTATTTT.

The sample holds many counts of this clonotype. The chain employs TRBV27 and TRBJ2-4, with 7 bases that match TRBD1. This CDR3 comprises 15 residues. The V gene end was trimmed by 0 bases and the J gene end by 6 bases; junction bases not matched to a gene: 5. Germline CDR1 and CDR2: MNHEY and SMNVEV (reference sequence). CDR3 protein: CASSLSATGRNIQYF. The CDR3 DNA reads TGTGCCAGCAGTTTATCGGCGACAGGGAGAAACATTCAGTACTTC.

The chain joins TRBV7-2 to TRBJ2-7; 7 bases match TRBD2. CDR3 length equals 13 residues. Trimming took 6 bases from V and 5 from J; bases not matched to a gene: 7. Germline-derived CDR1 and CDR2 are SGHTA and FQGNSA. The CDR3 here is CASRPGGSHEQYF. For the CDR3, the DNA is TGTGCCAGCAGACCGGGCGGGAGCCACGAGCAGTACTTC.

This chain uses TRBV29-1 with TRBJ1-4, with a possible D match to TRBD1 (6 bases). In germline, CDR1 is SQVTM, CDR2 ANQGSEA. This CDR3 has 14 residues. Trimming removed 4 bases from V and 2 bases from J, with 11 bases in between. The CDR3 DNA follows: TGCAGCGTTGGGTACAGGGCGACTAATGAAAAACTGTTTTTT. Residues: CSVGYRATNEKLFF. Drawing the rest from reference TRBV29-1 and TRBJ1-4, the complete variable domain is SAVISQKPSRDICQRGTSLTIQCQVDSQVTMMFWYRQQPGQSLTLIATANQGSEATYESGFVIDKFPISRPNLTFSTLTVSNMSPEDSSIYLCSVGYRATNEKLFFGSGTQLSVL.

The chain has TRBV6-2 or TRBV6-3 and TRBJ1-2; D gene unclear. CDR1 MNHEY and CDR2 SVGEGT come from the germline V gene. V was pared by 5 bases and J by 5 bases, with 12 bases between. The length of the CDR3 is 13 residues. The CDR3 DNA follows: TGTGCCAGCAGTATAACAGACAAATATGGCTACACCTTC. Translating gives CASSITDKYGYTF.

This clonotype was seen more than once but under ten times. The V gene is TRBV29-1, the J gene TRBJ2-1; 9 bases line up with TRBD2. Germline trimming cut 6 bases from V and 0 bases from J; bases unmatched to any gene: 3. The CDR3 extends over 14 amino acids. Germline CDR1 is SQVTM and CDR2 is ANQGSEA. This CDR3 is CSVALAGSYNEQFF. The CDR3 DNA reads TGCAGCGTCGCACTAGCGGGCTCCTACAATGAGCAGTTCTTC.

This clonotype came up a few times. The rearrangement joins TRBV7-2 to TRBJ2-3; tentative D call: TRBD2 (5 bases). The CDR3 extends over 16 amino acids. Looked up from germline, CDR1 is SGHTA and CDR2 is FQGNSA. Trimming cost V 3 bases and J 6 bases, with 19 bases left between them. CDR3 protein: CASSFEGRSGWDTQYF. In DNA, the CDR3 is TGTGCCAGCAGCTTCGAGGGAAGGAGTGGGTGGGATACGCAGTATTTT.

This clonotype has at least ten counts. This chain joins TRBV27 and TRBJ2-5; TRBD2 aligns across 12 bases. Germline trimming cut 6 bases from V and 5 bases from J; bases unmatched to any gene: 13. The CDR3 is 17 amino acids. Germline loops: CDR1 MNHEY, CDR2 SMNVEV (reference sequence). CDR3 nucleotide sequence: TGTGCCAGCAGCCCAGGGTGGCTAGCGGGAGGGTCGGAGACCCAGTACTTC. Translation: CASSPGWLAGGSETQYF.

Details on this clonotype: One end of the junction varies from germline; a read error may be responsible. The CDR3 reads CASSRSRDRTYQQYF. CDR3 nucleotide sequence: TGTGCCAGCTCACGGAGCCGGGACAGAACCTACCAGCAGTACTTC. The rearrangement uses TRBV28 and TRBJ2-7, with 7 bases fitting TRBD1. Germline CDR1 reads MDHEN; CDR2 reads SYDVKM. The CDR3 is made up of 15 amino acids. Complete variable domain (other parts from reference TRBV28 and TRBJ2-7): DVKVTQSSRYLVKRTGEKVFLECVQDMDHENMFWYRQDPGLGLRLIYFSYDVKMKEKGDIPEGYSVSREKKERFSLILESASTNQTSMYLCASSRSRDRTYQQYFGPGTRLTVT.

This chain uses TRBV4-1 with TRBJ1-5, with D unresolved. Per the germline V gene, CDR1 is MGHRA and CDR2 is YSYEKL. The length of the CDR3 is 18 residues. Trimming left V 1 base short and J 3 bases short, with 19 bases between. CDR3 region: CASSQAVEQIGYNQPQHF. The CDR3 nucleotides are TGCGCCAGCAGCCAAGCGGTAGAACAGATAGGCTACAATCAGCCCCAGCATTTT.

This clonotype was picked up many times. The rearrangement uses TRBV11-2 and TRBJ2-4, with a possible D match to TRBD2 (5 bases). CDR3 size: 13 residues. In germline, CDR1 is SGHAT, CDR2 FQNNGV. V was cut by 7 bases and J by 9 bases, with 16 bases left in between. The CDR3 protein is CASTLGEGSIQYF. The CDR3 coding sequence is TGTGCCAGCACCCTGGGAGAAGGGAGCATTCAGTACTTC.

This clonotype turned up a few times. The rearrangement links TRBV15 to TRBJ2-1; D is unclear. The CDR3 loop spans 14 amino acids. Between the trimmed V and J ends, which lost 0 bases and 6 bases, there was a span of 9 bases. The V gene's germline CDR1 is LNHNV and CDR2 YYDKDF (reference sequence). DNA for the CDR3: TGTGCCACCAGCAGAGACTCTAACCCCAATGAGCAGTTCTTC. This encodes CATSRDSNPNEQFF.

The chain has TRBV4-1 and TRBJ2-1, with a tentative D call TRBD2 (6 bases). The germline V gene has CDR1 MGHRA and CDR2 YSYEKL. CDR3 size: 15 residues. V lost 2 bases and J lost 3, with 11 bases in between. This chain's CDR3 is CASSQRDWYYNEQFF. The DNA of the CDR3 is TGCGCCAGCAGCCAAAGGGACTGGTACTACAATGAGCAGTTCTTC.

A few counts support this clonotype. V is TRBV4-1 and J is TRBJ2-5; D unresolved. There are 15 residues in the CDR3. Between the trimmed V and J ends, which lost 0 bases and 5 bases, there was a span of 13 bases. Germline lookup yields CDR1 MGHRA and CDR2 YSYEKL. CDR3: CASSQDNDMGETQYF. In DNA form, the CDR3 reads TGCGCCAGCAGCCAAGATAACGACATGGGGGAGACCCAGTACTTC.

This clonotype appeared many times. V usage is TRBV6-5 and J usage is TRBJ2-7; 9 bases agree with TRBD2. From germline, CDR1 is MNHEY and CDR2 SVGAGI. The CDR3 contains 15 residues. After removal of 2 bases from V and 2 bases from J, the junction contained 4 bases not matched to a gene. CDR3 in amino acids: CASSYSSGGTYEQYF. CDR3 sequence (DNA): TGTGCCAGCAGTTACAGTAGCGGGGGAACCTACGAGCAGTACTTC.

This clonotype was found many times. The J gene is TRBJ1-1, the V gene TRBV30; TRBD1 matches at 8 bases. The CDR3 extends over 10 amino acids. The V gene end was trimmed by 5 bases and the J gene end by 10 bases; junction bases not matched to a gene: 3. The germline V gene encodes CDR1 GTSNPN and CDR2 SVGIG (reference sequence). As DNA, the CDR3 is TGTGCCTGGCAGGGGGCTGGAGCTTTCTTT. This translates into CAWQGAGAFF.

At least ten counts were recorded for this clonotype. CDR3 protein: CASRRDREVLNEQFF. The CDR3, as DNA: TGTGCCAGCAGGCGGGACAGGGAGGTATTAAATGAGCAGTTCTTC. The chain recombines TRBV6-2 or TRBV6-3 with TRBJ2-1; 9 positions match TRBD1. CDR3 size: 15 residues. Germline V gene lookup returns CDR1 MNHEY and CDR2 SVGEGT. With 6 bases clipped from V and 7 bases from J, the junction kept 10 bases outside the gene matches.

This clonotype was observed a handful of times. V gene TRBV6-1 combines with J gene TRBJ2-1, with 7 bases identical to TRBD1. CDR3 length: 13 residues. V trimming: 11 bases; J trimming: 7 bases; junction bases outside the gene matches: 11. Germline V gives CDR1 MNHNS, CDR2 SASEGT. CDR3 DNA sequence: TGTGCCCTGGGAGAGGGGGCCTTGAATGAGCAGTTCTTC. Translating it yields CALGEGALNEQFF.